This TCR beta chain was sequenced for a study of blood T cells in healthy people across ages. Study-level findings and limits: Naive and antigen-experienced cells could not be conclusively compared, given unsorted PBMCs.

With a J-beta primer mix and a sample-barcoded 5' primer, a second PCR ran roughly 7 to 11 cycles. Via MiXCR, TCRdb re-called the 5' RACE reads, giving one row per CDR3 protein. This table holds hundreds of thousands of distinct CDR3 sequences, 45% to 65% found once. After removal of 0 bases from V and 2 bases from J, the junction contained 10 bases not matched to a gene. The CDR3 is made up of 17 amino acids. Per germline, CDR1 SGHDT and CDR2 YYEEEE. A note on this clonotype: No antigen is known for it.

The specimen sequenced was blood. This clonotype was sampled from a man in his 60s in good health. The gene calls are TRBV5-6 and TRBJ2-7; 8 nucleotides line up with TRBD1. The DNA of the CDR3 is TGTGCCAGCAGCTTGGTGACCGGGACAGGACTACCCTACGAGCAGTACTTC. Protein product: CASSLVTGTGLPYEQYF. Full variable domain (missing parts from reference TRBV5-6 and TRBJ2-7): DAGVTQSPTHLIKTRGQQVTLRCSPKSGHDTVSWYQQALGQGPQFIFQYYEEEERQRGNFPDRFSGHQFPNYSSELNVNALLLGDSALYLCASSLVTGTGLPYEQYFGPGTRLTVT.